A single sample gave rise to the 26 T cell receptor delta chains below, sequenced in a study of gamma-delta chains in newborns, infants, children. TCRdb reran clone calling via CATT on the reads. The data contain more than 9,000 delta-chain clones, around 8.2% of them singletons. Sequencing used blood. Receptor source: a child who was a newborn, infant or young child, either healthy, febrile or measles-vaccinated (not recorded which).

In the case of this clone: Given a much more abundant clone one base away, this may be a read error. Other DNA sequences from this sample encode an identical CDR3 as well. J is TRDJ2 and V is TRDV2, with 11 bases that match TRDD3. Germline assignment: CDR1 GEAIGNYY and CDR2 EKD. The CDR3 sequence is 16 residues long. DNA for the CDR3: TGTGCCTGCGACATACTGGGGGATACTTTGACAGCACAACTCTTCTTT. Residues: CACDILGDTLTAQLFF.

This clone was seen a handful of times. This chain links TRDV2 with TRDJ3, with a weak D call TRDD3 (6 bases). Trimming removed 0 bases at V and 0 bases at J, with 11 bases between. Germline CDR1 GEAIGNYY, CDR2 EKD. This CDR3 is 18 amino acids long. This CDR3 reads CACDTLGASSWDTRQMFF. The CDR3 coding sequence is TGTGCCTGTGACACCTTGGGGGCTAGCTCCTGGGACACCCGACAGATGTTTTTC.

A note on this clone: This may come from a read error, since a much larger clone is one base off. Other DNA sequences in the same sample also yield this CDR3. CDR3 nucleotides: TGTGCCTGTGACCTACTGGGGGATAGCTCCTGGGACACCCGACAGATGTTTTTC. Residues: CACDLLGDSSWDTRQMFF. The chain has TRDV2 and TRDJ3; TRDD3 matches 11 bases. V lost 3 bases to trimming and J lost 0 bases; unmatched junction nucleotides: 3. The CDR3 runs 18 residues. Germline CDR1 GEAIGNYY, CDR2 EKD.

This clone was seen a handful of times. The chain is built from TRAV29/DV5 and TRDJ1; possibly TRDD2 or TRDD3 for D (7 bases each). Trimming stripped 0 bases from V and 4 bases from J, with 37 bases between. There are 22 residues in the CDR3. In germline, CDR1 is NSMFDY, CDR2 ISSIKDK. The CDR3 spells CAASARAFLDNWGPGDFDKLIF. The CDR3 nucleotides read TGTGCAGCAAGCGCGCGTGCCTTCCTCGACAACTGGGGCCCTGGGGACTTCGATAAACTCATCTTT. Together with reference TRAV29/DV5 and TRDJ1, the CDR3 gives the full variable domain: DQQVKQNSPSLSVQEGRISILNCDYTNSMFDYFLWYKKYPAEGPTFLISISSIKDKNEDGRFTVFLNKSAKHLSLHIVPSQPGDSAVYFCAASARAFLDNWGPGDFDKLIFGKGTRVTVEP.

Judged by abundance, this clone is large. Other DNA sequences in the same sample also yield this CDR3. DNA of the CDR3: TGTGCCTGTGACACCGTCGGAAGGTCGCCCGATAAACTCATCTTT. It encodes CACDTVGRSPDKLIF. The chain uses TRDV2 and TRDJ1; D ambiguous. CDR3 length: 15 residues. V was clipped by 0 bases and J by 3 bases, with 13 bases between them. Germline assignment: CDR1 GEAIGNYY and CDR2 EKD.

Sample share makes this clone medium-sized (0.01 to 0.1%). The chain combines TRDV2 with TRDJ1; TRDD3 agrees at 9 bases. The germline V gene encodes CDR1 GEAIGNYY and CDR2 EKD. CDR3 size: 15 residues. V gave up 4 bases and J gave up 10 bases; unmatched junction bases: 15. The CDR3 spells CACDPVLGDTRRLIF. DNA for the CDR3: TGTGCCTGTGATCCCGTACTGGGGGACACCCGCAGACTCATCTTT.

This clone was recorded a few times. For this DNA, TCRdb reports the protein of a much larger clone, which diverges at residue 7, most likely from a read error; the protein presented here is translated directly from the DNA. The chain couples TRDV2 to TRDJ1; 7 bases fit TRDD3. The ends lost 2 bases at V and 8 bases at J; junction bases unmatched: 10. The V gene's germline CDR1 is GEAIGNYY and CDR2 EKD. The CDR3 totals 14 residues. This CDR3 is CACDKLRDTPKLIF. DNA of the CDR3: TGTGCCTGTGACAAACTGAGGGATACCCCAAAACTCATCTTT.

This clone was observed a handful of times. Other DNA sequences in this sample translate to the same CDR3. V usage is TRDV2 and J usage is TRDJ1; no definite D call. Between the trimmed V and J ends, which lost 0 bases and 0 bases, there was a span of 19 bases. The CDR3 is 18 residues long. Looked up from germline, CDR1 is GEAIGNYY and CDR2 is EKD. DNA for the CDR3: TGTGCCTGTGACACCCTAAGCGGGGTGGAGGGGTACACCGATAAACTCATCTTT. This gives the protein CACDTLSGVEGYTDKLIF.

In its sample, this clone is medium-sized (0.01 to 0.1%). The chain recombines TRDV2 with TRDJ1; 12 bases line up with TRDD3. Germline values: CDR1 GEAIGNYY, CDR2 EKD. This CDR3 region has 20 residues. V dropped 0 bases and J dropped 3; count of bases not matched to a gene: 16. The CDR3 bases are TGTGCCTGTGACACCGTAGGGAGAGGACTGGGGGATACAGGAGCCGATAAACTCATCTTT. This encodes CACDTVGRGLGDTGADKLIF.

Notes on this clone: A much larger clonotype is one base distant, so this may be a read error. This same CDR3 is encoded by further DNA sequences in the sample. This chain connects TRDV2 to TRDJ3; 13 bases are shared with TRDD3. The CDR3 runs 21 residues. V lost 3 bases, J lost 1 base, and 11 bases stayed unmatched. Germline V gene lookup returns CDR1 GEAIGNYY and CDR2 EKD. In nucleotides, the CDR3 is TGTGCCTGTGACTCTACTGGGGGATACGGTCAGAGTTCCTGGGACACCCGACAGATGTTTTTC. Translated, it gives CACDSTGGYGQSSWDTRQMFF.

This clone was observed a handful of times. Only one base separates this from a far larger clonotype, so it likely reflects a read error. The same CDR3 can be traced to other DNA sequences in this sample. The J gene is TRDJ1, the V gene TRDV2, with TRDD3 matching over 7 bases. CDR3 length equals 14 residues. Germline-derived CDR1 and CDR2 are GEAIGNYY and EKD. The CDR3 DNA reads TGTGCTTGTGACCGGTGGGGGAACACCGATAAACTCATCTTT. It translates to CACDRWGNTDKLIF.

By proportion, this clone is medium-sized. The rearrangement links TRDV2 to TRDJ3; D gene unclear. With 0 bases removed from V and 0 bases from J, the gap between germline ends came to 14 bases. The CDR3 runs to 19 residues. Germline V CDR1 and CDR2: GEAIGNYY, EKD. CDR3 bases: TGTGCCTGTGACACCGTACTGCCTGAAAGCTCCTGGGACACCCGACAGATGTTTTTC. Its protein product is CACDTVLPESSWDTRQMFF.

This clone was recorded a few times. The DNA of the CDR3 is TGTGCCTGTGACACCGCGGGGATCCCCAGCTCCTGGGACACCCGACAGATGTTTTTC. It is translated as CACDTAGIPSSWDTRQMFF. The J gene is TRDJ3, the V gene TRDV2, with a possible D match to TRDD3 (6 bases). Trimming took 0 bases from V and 0 from J, leaving 14 bases between them. The CDR3 covers 19 residues. Germline V gene data show CDR1 as GEAIGNYY and CDR2 as EKD.

The chain couples TRDV2 to TRDJ3; the D gene is possibly TRDD3 (6 bases). The germline V gene has CDR1 GEAIGNYY and CDR2 EKD. V was pared by 1 base and J by 2 bases, with 11 bases between. The CDR3 runs 17 residues. CDR3 in DNA: TGTGCCTGTGACACTTTGAGGGATACCTGGGACACCCGACAGATGTTTTTC. Residues: CACDTLRDTWDTRQMFF.

The chain links TRDV1 to TRDJ1; 10 bases are shared with TRDD3. Germline V gene sequence: CDR1 TSWWSYY, CDR2 QGS. The junction had 28 bases not matched to a gene; V was cut back by 2 bases and J by 7 bases. The CDR3 totals 22 residues. CDR3 protein: CALGERLTSGDTAGDSATKLIF. CDR3 bases: TGTGCTCTTGGGGAAAGACTGACCTCGGGGGATACGGCCGGCGATAGCGCTACTAAACTCATCTTT.

The V call is TRDV2, the J call TRDJ1; 8 nucleotides agree with TRDD3. V dropped 0 bases and J dropped 7; count of bases not matched to a gene: 6. Germline CDR1 and CDR2: GEAIGNYY and EKD. The length of the CDR3 is 14 residues. In DNA form, the CDR3 reads TGTGCCTGTGACACCACGGGGGATAACGGTAAACTCATCTTT. This gives the protein CACDTTGDNGKLIF.

The gene calls are TRDV2 and TRDJ1, with 9 bases fitting TRDD3. Trimming cost V 0 bases and J 0 bases; bases outside gene matches: 7. Germline loops: CDR1 GEAIGNYY, CDR2 EKD. This CDR3 is built from 17 residues. CDR3 sequence: CACDTVGGYSHTDKLIF. CDR3 sequence (DNA): TGTGCCTGTGACACCGTTGGGGGATATTCCCACACCGATAAACTCATCTTT.

The rearrangement uses TRDV3 and TRDJ1; 8 nucleotides line up with TRDD3. This CDR3 has 14 residues. V shed 2 bases and J 3 bases; nucleotides not matched to a gene: 8. Germline lookup yields CDR1 TVYSNPD and CDR2 GDNSRS (reference sequence). CDR3 protein: CAFLWGGGSDKLIF. CDR3 bases: TGTGCCTTTCTATGGGGTGGGGGATCCGATAAACTCATCTTT.

A remark on this clone: This CDR3 is also generated by other DNA sequences in the sample. The chain employs TRDV2 and TRDJ3; D might be TRDD3 (6 bases). The CDR3 runs 20 residues. Germline V gives CDR1 GEAIGNYY, CDR2 EKD. V was trimmed by 0 bases and J by 3 bases, leaving 20 bases between them. CDR3 in amino acids: CACDTAEARGFSWDTRQMFF. The DNA for the CDR3 is TGTGCCTGTGACACCGCAGAGGCTCGGGGATTCAGCTGGGACACCCGACAGATGTTTTTC.

By frequency in the sample, this clone is large. Other DNA sequences in the sample encode the same CDR3. J is TRDJ1 and V is TRDV2, with 9 positions matching TRDD3. Per the germline V gene, CDR1 is GEAIGNYY and CDR2 is EKD. V dropped 1 base and J dropped 5; count of bases not matched to a gene: 7. This CDR3 spans 15 amino acids. This chain's CDR3 is CACDTVGDTADKLIF. For the CDR3, the DNA is TGTGCCTGTGACACAGTAGGGGATACGGCGGATAAACTCATCTTT.

A note on this clone: At one of its ends the junction is not consistent with the germline gene, which may arise from a read error. V usage is TRDV2 and J usage is TRDJ1; TRDD3 might be the D (6 bases). Germline V gene lookup returns CDR1 GEAIGNYY and CDR2 EKD. There are 16 residues in the CDR3. The CDR3 loop is CACDTLGAKDTDKPIF. The CDR3 DNA reads TGTGCCTGTGACACCTTGGGGGCTAAGGACACCGATAAACCCATCTTT.

By its share, this clone is large. The sample carries other DNA sequences with the same CDR3. The V call is TRDV2, the J call TRDJ3; TRDD3 agrees at 10 bases. After removal of 1 base from V and 0 bases from J, the junction contained 2 bases not matched to a gene. Germline CDR1 reads GEAIGNYY; CDR2 reads EKD. The CDR3 is made up of 18 amino acids. This CDR3 is CACDTGGYSSWDTRQMFF. The CDR3, as DNA: TGTGCCTGTGACACTGGGGGATACAGCTCCTGGGACACCCGACAGATGTTTTTC.

By sample fraction, this clone is medium-sized. This chain uses TRDV2 with TRDJ1; D gene ambiguous. The CDR3 contains 15 residues. With 0 bases removed from V and 4 bases from J, the gap between germline ends came to 14 bases. Per germline, CDR1 GEAIGNYY and CDR2 EKD. The chain's CDR3 is CACDTVSVEIDKLIF. The CDR3 DNA follows: TGTGCCTGTGACACCGTATCCGTTGAGATCGATAAACTCATCTTT.

V gene TRDV2 combines with J gene TRDJ3; TRDD3 matches 9 bases. V was pared by 0 bases and J by 0 bases, with 5 bases of the junction left unmatched. Germline CDR1 and CDR2: GEAIGNYY and EKD. This CDR3 is built from 19 residues. Here the CDR3 reads CACDTLGDGSSWDTRQMFF. The CDR3, as DNA: TGTGCCTGTGACACCCTGGGGGATGGTAGCTCCTGGGACACCCGACAGATGTTTTTC.

This clone was seen a few times. The chain joins TRDV2 to TRDJ4; TRDD3 matches at 10 bases. Trimming took 0 bases from V and 0 from J; bases not matched to a gene: 6. This CDR3 region has 16 residues. CDR1 is GEAIGNYY and CDR2 is EKD in the germline V gene. This CDR3 is CACDTLLGDAARPLIF. CDR3 nucleotides: TGTGCCTGTGACACCCTACTGGGGGATGCGGCCAGACCCCTGATCTTT.

With respect to this clone: The amino acid sequence in TCRdb belongs to a much larger clone and departs from this DNA's translation at residue 11, likely a sequencing read error; the sequence shown is translated from the DNA. J is TRDJ1 and V is TRDV2, with D possibly matching TRDD3 (6 bases). Germline V gives CDR1 GEAIGNYY, CDR2 EKD. The CDR3 runs to 14 residues. In DNA, the CDR3 is TGTGCCTGTGATCCTGTACTGGGAACCGATCAACTCATCTTT. This codes for CACDPVLGTDQLIF.